There are a few counts of the clone carrying this T cell receptor beta chain. This CDR3 has 19 residues. The data were taken from a study of cytomegalovirus exposure and HLA in healthy donors. Study-level background: Of the donors genotyped, several hundred in all, 80% to 85% fell in the Caucasian-associated ancestry cluster.

The PCR had 60 Vbeta and 13 Jbeta primers. Generated by immunoSEQ multiplex PCR, the TCRdb table keeps only in-frame clones and is missing some. The sample holds fewer than 70,000 clones, about 70% seen once. Input material: PBMCs. J is TRBJ1-5 and V is TRBV21-1; the D segment call TRBD1 is taken from the table without a DNA check. TRBV21-1 is assigned pseudogene status. The receptor comes from a woman younger than 45 in good health and CMV-seronegative. This chain's CDR3 is CASSKEGDRANGSNQPQHF. The CDR3 DNA follows: TGTGCCAGCAGCAAAGAGGGAGACAGGGCGAATGGTAGCAATCAGCCCCAGCATTTT.